This T cell receptor beta chain was identified in a study of blood T cell repertoires in COVID-19. Study-wide context: Researchers got acute and convalescent COVID-19 samples from the United States, Italy and Spain. The cDNA or gDNA used as material had been derived from T cells, B-cell-depleted T cells, or PBMCs.

Original handling: Reference gene primers were amplified, and this amplification served to estimate nucleated cell counts. Libraries were prepared by immunoSEQ multiplex PCR; TCRdb keeps only in-frame clonotypes and omits some of them. The V and J calls and clone size were taken over from that table, and D and trimming were inferred from the DNA. The sample shows about 91,000 clones, about 75% of them seen only once. The V end lost 5 bases, the J end lost 3 bases, and 11 bases lay between the germline ends. The germline gives CDR1 SNHLY, CDR2 FYNNEI. The CDR3 is 14 amino acids. This clonotype originated in a woman older than 75 with acute or convalescent COVID-19. V and J are TRBV2 and TRBJ1-5; the D gene is possibly TRBD1 (6 bases). The sequenced sample was peripheral blood. Here the CDR3 DNA reads TGTGCCAGCAGTCTAGACAGGCTCAATCAGCCCCAGCATTTT. Translated: CASSLDRLNQPQHF. The variable domain in full, with the rest retrieved from reference TRBV2 and TRBJ1-5, is EPEVTQTPSHQVTQMGQEVILRCVPISNHLYFYWYRQILGQKVEFLVSFYNNEISEKSEIFDDQFSVERPDGSNFTLKIRSTKLEDSAMYFCASSLDRLNQPQHFGDGTRLSIL.